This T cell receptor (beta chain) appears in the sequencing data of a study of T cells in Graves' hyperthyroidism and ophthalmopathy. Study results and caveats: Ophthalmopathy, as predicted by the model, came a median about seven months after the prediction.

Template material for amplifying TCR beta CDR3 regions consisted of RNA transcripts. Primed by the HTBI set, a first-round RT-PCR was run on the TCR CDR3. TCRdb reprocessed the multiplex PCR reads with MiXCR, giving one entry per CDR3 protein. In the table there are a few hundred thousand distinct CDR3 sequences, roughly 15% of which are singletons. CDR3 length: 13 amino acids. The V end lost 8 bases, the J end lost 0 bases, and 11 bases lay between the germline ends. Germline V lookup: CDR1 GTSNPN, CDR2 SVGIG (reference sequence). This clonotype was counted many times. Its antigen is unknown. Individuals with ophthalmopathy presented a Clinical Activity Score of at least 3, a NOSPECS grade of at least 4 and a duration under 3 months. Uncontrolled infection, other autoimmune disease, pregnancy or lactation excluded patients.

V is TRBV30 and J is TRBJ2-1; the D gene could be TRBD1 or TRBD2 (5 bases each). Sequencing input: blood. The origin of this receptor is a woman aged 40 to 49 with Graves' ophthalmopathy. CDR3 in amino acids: CARTGGSYNEQFF. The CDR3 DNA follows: TGTGCCCGAACTGGGGGCTCCTACAATGAGCAGTTCTTC.